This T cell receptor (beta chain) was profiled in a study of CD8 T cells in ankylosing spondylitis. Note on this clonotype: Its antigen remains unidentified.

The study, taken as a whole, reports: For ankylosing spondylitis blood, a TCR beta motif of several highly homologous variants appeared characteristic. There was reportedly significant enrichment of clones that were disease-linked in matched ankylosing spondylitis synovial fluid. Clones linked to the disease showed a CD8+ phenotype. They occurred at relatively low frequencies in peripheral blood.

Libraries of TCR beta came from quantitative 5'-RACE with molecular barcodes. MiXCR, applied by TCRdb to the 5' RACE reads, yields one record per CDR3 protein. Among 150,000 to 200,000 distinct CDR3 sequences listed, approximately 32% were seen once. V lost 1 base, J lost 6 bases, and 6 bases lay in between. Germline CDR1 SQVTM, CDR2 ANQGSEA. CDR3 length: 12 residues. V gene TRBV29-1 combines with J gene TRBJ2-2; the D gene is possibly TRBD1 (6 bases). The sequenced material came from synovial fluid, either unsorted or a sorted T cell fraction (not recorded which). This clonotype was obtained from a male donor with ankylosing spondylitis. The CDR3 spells CSVEAGAGELFF. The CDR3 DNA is TGCAGCGTTGAAGCAGGGGCCGGGGAGCTGTTTTTT.